This TCR beta chain was recovered during a study of T cells in localized non-small cell lung cancer. Study-wide points: A median of about 52 clones ranked among the top 100 in tumor appeared in adjacent lung. Uninvolved adjacent lung had the highest recorded T cell clonality, with tumor below it.

Using immunoSEQ multiplex PCR, the repertoire was profiled, and TCRdb retains in-frame clones only, with some absent. In the table there are more than 35,000 clones, over 85% of which are singletons. The CDR3 spans 15 residues. V lost 4 bases and J 7 bases, leaving 16 bases between the germline ends. Germline V lookup: CDR1 MNHEY, CDR2 SVGAGI. As for this clone: The antigen is not known.

This specimen consisted of peripheral blood, obtained before any cancer treatment. The chain couples TRBV6-5 to TRBJ1-4, with a weak D call TRBD1 (6 bases). This TCR was sampled from a female donor over 55 with stage I lung adenocarcinoma. The CDR3 coding sequence is TGTGCCAGCAGTTTCTCGGGGGGCAGGGGTGAAAAACTGTTTTTT. This codes for CASSFSGGRGEKLFF.